A single sample is the source of the 29 T cell receptor beta chains below, sequenced in a study of tumor-infiltrating lymphocytes in primary liver carcinoma. The researchers obtained blood RNA from unsorted whole blood and also extracted germline DNA. A constant-region primer served to make TCR beta cDNA from 500 to 550 ng total RNA. What produced the TCR beta libraries was three nested multiplex PCR rounds using slightly modified ARM-PCR. A C-beta reverse primer and TRBV1-TRBV30 forward primers served in each of the first two PCR rounds, at ten to eleven cycles apiece. Each CDR3 protein is one row after TCRdb ran MiXCR on the multiplex PCR reads. The sample has 330,000 or so distinct CDR3 sequences, around 60% seen once; the top ten hold about 6.5%. The sequencing input was peripheral blood. Receptors originate from a man aged 40-49 years with primary liver carcinoma and hepatitis B virus infection.

Points on this clonotype: A much more abundant neighbour one base away suggests this may be a read error. V and J are TRBV10-3 and TRBJ2-3; D is ambiguous. The CDR3 length is 14 residues. Trimming cost V 10 bases and J 2 bases, with 16 bases left between them. Germline CDR1 is ENHRY and CDR2 is SYGVKD. As DNA, the CDR3 is TGTGCCAGTGAAGGATCCGGCGTCACAGATACGCAGTATTTT. The encoded protein is CASEGSGVTDTQYF.

This chain uses TRBV30 with TRBJ2-1, with D perhaps TRBD2 (7 bases). Germline CDR1 and CDR2: GTSNPN and SVGIG (reference sequence). CDR3 length: 14 residues. Trimming stripped 6 bases from V and 9 bases from J, with 21 bases between. The DNA for the CDR3 is TGTGCCTGCGGCCGGAGGGGGGGCACAAGTGAGCAGTTCTTC. It translates to CACGRRGGTSEQFF. The full variable domain, rest sourced from reference TRBV30 and TRBJ2-1, is SQTIHQWPATLVQPVGSPLSLECTVEGTSNPNLYWYRQAAGRGLQLLFYSVGIGQISSEVPQNLSASRPQDRQFILSSKKLLLSDSGFYLCACGRRGGTSEQFFGPGTRLTVL.

Only a few counts were recorded for this clonotype. A much bigger clone sits one base away, suggesting this may be a read error. V is TRBV4-3 and J is TRBJ2-7; no clear D. The germline CDR1 and CDR2 sequences are LGHNA and YSLEER. The CDR3 spans 14 residues. The CDR3: CASSQAENSYEKYF. Written as DNA, the CDR3 is TGCGCCAGCAGCCAGGCAGAGAACTCCTACGAGAAGTACTTC.

A remark on this clonotype: This sequence may be a read error, since a much larger clone differs from it by one base. The chain couples TRBV6-2 or TRBV6-3 to TRBJ2-7, with no clear D. This CDR3 comprises 15 residues. Germline values: CDR1 MNHEY, CDR2 SVGEGT. CDR3 protein: CASSRLLPPSYDQYF. The CDR3 nucleotides are TGTGCCAGCAGTAGACTCCTGCCGCCCTCCTACGACCAGTACTTC.

Concerning this clonotype: The DNA is left out, because the CDR3 cannot be placed on it with certainty; the CDR3 is given as TCRdb lists it. The V and J genes are TRBV29-1 and TRBJ1-2; the table calls TRBD1, which could not be checked here. Per germline, CDR1 SQVTM and CDR2 ANQGSEA. The CDR3 comprises 12 residues, both ends counted. CDR3 amino acids: CSTQGPSYGCTF.

V usage is TRBV5-4 and J usage is TRBJ2-7; 12 nucleotides agree with TRBD1. With 7 bases clipped from V and 0 bases from J, the junction kept 11 bases outside the gene matches. The germline CDR1 and CDR2 sequences are SGHNT and YYREEE (reference sequence). This CDR3 is built from 17 residues. The CDR3, as DNA: TGTGCCAGCCGCGGGGGACAGGGGGCCCTGAGCTCCTACGAGCAGTACTTC. Encoded protein: CASRGGQGALSSYEQYF. The variable domain in full, completed from reference TRBV5-4 and TRBJ2-7, reads ETGVTQSPTHLIKTRGQQVTLRCSSQSGHNTVSWYQQALGQGPQFIFQYYREEENGRGNFPPRFSGLQFPNYSSELNVNALELDDSALYLCASRGGQGALSSYEQYFGPGTRLTVT.

This clonotype was picked up many times. The chain carries TRBV10-3 and TRBJ2-7; 14 positions agree with TRBD2. This CDR3 comprises 17 residues. The V and J ends lost 4 bases and 5 bases, in that order; junction bases with no gene match: 10. CDR1 and CDR2 from the germline V gene are ENHRY and SYGVKD. In DNA form, the CDR3 reads TGTGCCATCAGTGGCCCGACTAGCGGGAGGGCCCTAGACGAGCAGTACTTC. This gives the protein CAISGPTSGRALDEQYF.

For this clonotype: A much larger clone sits a single nucleotide away, making a read error possible. The V call is TRBV13, the J call TRBJ2-2; no clear D gene. Germline CDR1 reads PRHDT; CDR2 reads FYEKMQ (reference sequence). The CDR3 length is 12 residues. The DNA of the CDR3 is TGTCCCAGCAGCTTACGGGCCGGGGAGCTGTTTTTT. It yields the protein CPSSLRAGELFF.

For this clonotype: Compared with germline, one end of the junction differs, possibly owing to a read error. The chain carries TRBV4-1 and TRBJ2-1; TRBD2 matches 8 bases. The J call may be faulty, since TRBJ2-7 better matches the DNA end. Germline CDR1 and CDR2: MGHRA and YSYEKL. The CDR3 runs 17 residues. The CDR3 spells CASNQGGGSAGGYEQYF. The CDR3 DNA follows: TGCGCCAGCAACCAAGGGGGGGGGTCTGCGGGAGGTTACGAGCAGTACTTC.

In its sample, this clonotype was seen once. A junction boundary mismatches the germline segment, possibly from a read error. This chain joins TRBV5-4 and TRBJ2-7; D not resolved. The CDR3 totals 15 residues. In germline, CDR1 is SGHNT, CDR2 YYREEE (reference sequence). This CDR3 reads CANSLMGVSSYEQYF. The CDR3 region has the DNA TGTGCCAACAGCCTGATGGGCGTTAGCTCCTACGAGCAGTACTTC. Together with reference TRBV5-4 and TRBJ2-7, the CDR3 gives the full variable domain: ETGVTQSPTHLIKTRGQQVTLRCSSQSGHNTVSWYQQALGQGPQFIFQYYREEENGRGNFPPRFSGLQFPNYSSELNVNALELDDSALYLCANSLMGVSSYEQYFGPGTRLTVT.

This clonotype was seen more than once but under ten times. The V call is TRBV15, the J call TRBJ2-1; 9 nucleotides agree with TRBD1. Germline loops: CDR1 LNHNV, CDR2 YYDKDF (reference sequence). The CDR3 runs to 13 residues. The J segment lost 15 bases and the V segment lost 4 bases, leaving 10 bases of the junction unmatched. The CDR3 DNA sequence: TGTGCCACCAGCATGGACAGGGGTGGCCCCCCGTTCTTC. Protein product: CATSMDRGGPPFF.

Concerning this clonotype itself: A much more abundant neighbour one base away suggests this may be a read error. The chain recombines TRBV5-6 with TRBJ2-3; maybe TRBD2 (5 bases). Germline V lookup: CDR1 SGHDT, CDR2 YYEEEE. The CDR3 is 14 residues long. V shed 5 bases and J shed 7 bases, with 17 bases lying between them. The CDR3 DNA sequence: TGTGCCAGCAGAATGAGCGGCAGGCAAAATACGCAGTATTTT. It is translated as CASRMSGRQNTQYF.

The chain is built from TRBV30 and TRBJ2-7; unclear D gene. The CDR3 consists of 14 residues. The germline CDR1 and CDR2 sequences are GTSNPN and SVGIG (reference sequence). Trimming pared 0 bases from V and 6 bases from J, leaving 15 bases between. CDR3 residues: CAWSVGGKGFEQYF. CDR3 nucleotides: TGTGCCTGGAGTGTTGGCGGCAAGGGATTCGAGCAGTACTTC.

In regard to this clonotype: The missing conserved phenylalanine or tryptophan at the end of this CDR3 makes a read error likely. It is unclear where the CDR3 begins or ends on the DNA, so no DNA is shown, and the CDR3 is as TCRdb lists it. This chain connects TRBV11-2 to TRBJ2-5; the table's D call of TRBD2 was not tested on the DNA. The germline V gene has CDR1 SGHAT and CDR2 FQNNGV. The CDR3 extends over 18 residues, inclusive of both ends. CDR3 sequence reads: CASSLARLALGKKETRYI.

The chain recombines TRBV6-5 with TRBJ2-2; either TRBD1 or TRBD2 may fit D (5 bases each). Germline V gene lookup returns CDR1 MNHEY and CDR2 SVGAGI. This CDR3 spans 15 amino acids. The V gene lost 10 bases and the J gene lost 0 bases, with 15 bases spanning the gap. CDR3 in DNA: TGTGCCACCAAAGACGGGGCCCCGAACACCGGGGAGCTGTTTTTT. It codes for CATKDGAPNTGELFF.

In regard to this clonotype: Possible read error: a much larger clone is one base away. This chain uses TRBV12-3 or TRBV12-4 with TRBJ2-3; no clear D gene. V was pared by 3 bases and J by 5 bases, with 12 bases between. The CDR3 extends over 14 amino acids. The CDR3 bases are TGTGCCAGCAGTTTGGAGCTAAGTGAAGATACGCAGTATTTT. It translates to CASSLELSEDTQYF.

Concerning this clonotype: Just one base apart from a much larger clone, this may be a read error. This chain joins TRBV5-5 and TRBJ2-7; TRBD1 matches at 9 bases. Germline lookup yields CDR1 SGHKS and CDR2 YYEKEE (reference sequence). Trimming cost V 4 bases and J 6 bases; bases outside gene matches: 14. CDR3 size: 16 residues. CDR3 region: CASSRSRQGERSEQYF. The CDR3 DNA is TGTGCCAGCAGCAGGTCGAGACAGGGGGAACGGAGCGAGCAGTACTTC.

As concerns this clonotype: A much larger clone is a single base away; this may be a read error. This chain connects TRBV6-1 to TRBJ2-1; D gene unclear. Germline-derived CDR1 and CDR2 are MNHNS and SASEGT. V lost 0 bases to trimming and J lost 12 bases, with 24 bases between them. The CDR3 covers 17 residues. CDR3 sequence: CASSEASGVESVDGQFF. The CDR3 bases are TGTGCCAGCAGTGAAGCGTCAGGCGTCGAGTCGGTCGATGGGCAGTTCTTC.

Remarks on this clonotype: At one end the junction does not follow the germline gene, possibly because of a read error. This rearrangement joins TRBV11-2 to TRBJ2-1; D unclear. Germline CDR1 reads SGHAT; CDR2 reads FQNNGV. The CDR3 runs 15 residues. In DNA form, the CDR3 reads TGTGCCAACAGCTTATGGCTAGTAGATTTGAATGAGCAGTTCTTC. This encodes CANSLWLVDLNEQFF.

This sequence joins TRBV5-1 and TRBJ2-7, with a tentative D call TRBD1 (6 bases). Germline CDR1 and CDR2: SGHRS and YFSETQ. The CDR3 is made up of 15 amino acids. V was trimmed by 7 bases and J by 0 bases, leaving 17 bases between them. The CDR3: CASYWGRWSSYEQYF. The CDR3 DNA sequence: TGCGCCAGCTACTGGGGGCGGTGGAGCTCCTACGAGCAGTACTTC.

Remarks on this clonotype: With a much larger clone just one base away, this may be a read error. The DNA of the CDR3 is TGTGCCAGCAGTCTTGACTTTCCCCCGTACAGTGAGCAGTTCTTC. As protein: CASSLDFPPYSEQFF. The rearrangement uses TRBV5-5 and TRBJ2-1, with no clear D. The CDR3 consists of 15 residues. Germline loops: CDR1 SGHKS, CDR2 YYEKEE (reference sequence).

In regard to this clonotype: Since a much larger clone is just one base distant, this may be a read error. The conserved phenylalanine or tryptophan normally closing the CDR3 is absent here, so this likely arose from a read error. This chain connects TRBV6-1 to TRBJ2-2; D may match TRBD1 or TRBD2 (5 bases each). The V end lost 5 bases, the J end lost 3 bases, and 10 bases lay between the germline ends. This CDR3 contains 14 residues. CDR1 is MNHNS and CDR2 is SASEGT in the germline V gene. The CDR3 DNA sequence: TGTGCCAGCAGTTTTGGGGGATACACCGGGGAGCTGTTTATT. It is translated as CASSFGGYTGELFI.

On this clonotype: Being one base from a much bigger clone, this may be a read error. J is TRBJ2-4 and V is TRBV6-5, with a tentative D call TRBD2 (7 bases). CDR1 is MNHEY and CDR2 is SVGAGI in the germline V gene. The V gene lost 5 bases and the J gene lost 2 bases, with 13 bases spanning the gap. The CDR3 has 15 residues. The CDR3 nucleotides read TGTGCCAGCAGTCAACAGGGAGGGACCAAAAACATTCAGTACTTC. Amino acids: CASSQQGGTKNIQYF.

The V and J genes are TRBV30 and TRBJ2-1, with TRBD2 identical over 8 bases. The CDR3 totals 15 residues. J was trimmed by 5 bases and V by 2 bases; bases with no gene match: 8. Germline V gene sequence: CDR1 GTSNPN, CDR2 SVGIG (reference sequence). CDR3: CAWSPCLAGHNEQFF. The DNA for the CDR3 is TGTGCCTGGAGTCCGTGTCTAGCGGGCCACAATGAGCAGTTCTTC.

The chain uses TRBV4-2 and TRBJ2-5, with a tentative D call TRBD2 (6 bases). The V and J ends lost 4 bases and 2 bases respectively, with 17 bases between them. The CDR3 runs 16 residues. Germline assignment: CDR1 LGHNA and CDR2 YNFKEQ. The CDR3 nucleotides are TGTGCCAGCAGCCTCGGGGGAGCGGCCCTTCAAGAGACCCAGTACTTC. Its translation: CASSLGGAALQETQYF.

With regard to this clonotype: One junction end does not reproduce the germline sequence, and a read error may be involved. The V and J genes are TRBV29-1 and TRBJ1-1; D perhaps matches TRBD1 (6 bases). The CDR3 contains 12 residues. Germline V lookup: CDR1 SQVTM, CDR2 ANQGSEA. The CDR3 is CSVSQGYTEAFF. CDR3 in DNA: TGTAGCGTTTCACAGGGCTACACTGAAGCTTTCTTT. Drawing the rest from reference TRBV29-1 and TRBJ1-1, the complete variable domain is SAVISQKPSRDICQRGTSLTIQCQVDSQVTMMFWYRQQPGQSLTLIATANQGSEATYESGFVIDKFPISRPNLTFSTLTVSNMSPEDSSIYLCSVSQGYTEAFFGQGTRLTVV.

A remark on this clonotype: Just one base apart from a much larger clone, this may be a read error. This chain links TRBV11-2 with TRBJ2-1; D perhaps matches TRBD2 (6 bases). V dropped 4 bases and J dropped 9 bases, with 19 bases sitting between them. Germline V gene lookup returns CDR1 SGHAT and CDR2 FQNNGV. The CDR3 length is 15 residues. CDR3 region: CASSWGMGGRSEQFF. In DNA, the CDR3 is TGTGCCAGCAGCTGGGGGATGGGAGGTAGGAGTGAGCAGTTCTTC.

In regard to this clonotype: One base away lies a much larger clone, so this may be a sequencing read error. V and J are TRBV5-1 and TRBJ2-1, with D possibly being TRBD1 (6 bases). Trimming removed 4 bases from V and 9 bases from J, with 17 bases in between. The CDR3 extends over 14 amino acids. Germline CDR1 reads SGHRS; CDR2 reads YFSETQ. CDR3 nucleotides: TGCGCCAGCAGCCCCGGGACACGGTTGGGTGAGCAGTTCTTC. This translates into CASSPGTRLGEQFF.

This clonotype was picked up a small number of times. A read error may be the cause here, since a much bigger clone is one base away. The chain's CDR3 is CASSYTAHRRNTEAFF. For the CDR3, the DNA is TGTGCCAGCAGTTACACTGCCCACAGGAGGAACACTGAAGCTTTCTTT. The J gene is TRBJ1-1, the V gene TRBV6-6; TRBD1 might be the D (5 bases). Germline values: CDR1 MNHNY, CDR2 SVGAGI (reference sequence). The V end was cut by 2 bases, the J end by 1 base, with 14 bases between. This CDR3 contains 16 residues.